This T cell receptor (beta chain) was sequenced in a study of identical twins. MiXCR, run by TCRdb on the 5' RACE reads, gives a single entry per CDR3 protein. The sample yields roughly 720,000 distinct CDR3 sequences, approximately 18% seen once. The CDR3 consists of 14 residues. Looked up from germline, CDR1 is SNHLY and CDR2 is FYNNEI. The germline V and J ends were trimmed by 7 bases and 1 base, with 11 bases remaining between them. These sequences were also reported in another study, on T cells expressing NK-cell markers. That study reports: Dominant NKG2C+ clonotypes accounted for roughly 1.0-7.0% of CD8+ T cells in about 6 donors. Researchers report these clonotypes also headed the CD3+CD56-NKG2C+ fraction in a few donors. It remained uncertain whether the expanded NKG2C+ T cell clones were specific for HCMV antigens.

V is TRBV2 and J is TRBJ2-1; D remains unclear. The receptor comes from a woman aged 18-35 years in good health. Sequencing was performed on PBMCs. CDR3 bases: TGTGCCAGCACGGGCCAGTTTTCCTACAATGAGCAGTTCTTC. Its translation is CASTGQFSYNEQFF. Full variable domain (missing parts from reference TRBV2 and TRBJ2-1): EPEVTQTPSHQVTQMGQEVILRCVPISNHLYFYWYRQILGQKVEFLVSFYNNEISEKSEIFDDQFSVERPDGSNFTLKIRSTKLEDSAMYFCASTGQFSYNEQFFGPGTRLTVL.